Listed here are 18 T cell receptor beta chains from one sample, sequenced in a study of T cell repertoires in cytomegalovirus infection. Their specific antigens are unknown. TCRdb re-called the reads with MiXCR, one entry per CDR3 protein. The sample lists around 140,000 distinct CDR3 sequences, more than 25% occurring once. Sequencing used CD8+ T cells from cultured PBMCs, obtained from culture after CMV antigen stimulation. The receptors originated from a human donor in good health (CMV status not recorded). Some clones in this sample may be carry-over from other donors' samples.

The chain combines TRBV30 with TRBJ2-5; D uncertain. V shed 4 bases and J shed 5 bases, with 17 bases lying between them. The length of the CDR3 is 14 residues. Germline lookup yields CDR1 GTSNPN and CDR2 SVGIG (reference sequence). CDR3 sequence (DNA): TGTGCCTGGACGGGTCTAGACCTGGCGGAGACCCAGTACTTC. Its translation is CAWTGLDLAETQYF.

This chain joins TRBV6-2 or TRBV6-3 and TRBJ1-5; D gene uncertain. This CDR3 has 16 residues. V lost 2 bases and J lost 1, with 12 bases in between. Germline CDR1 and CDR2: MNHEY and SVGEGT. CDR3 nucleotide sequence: TGTGCCAGCAGTTACCCGGCGGGCGGGAGCAATCAGCCCCAGCATTTT. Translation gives CASSYPAGGSNQPQHF.

DNA of the CDR3: TGTGCCAGCATGGACAGGGTGGCTGAAGCTTTCTTT. Protein sequence: CASMDRVAEAFF. V is TRBV7-9 and J is TRBJ1-1; TRBD1 matches at 8 bases. The CDR3 consists of 12 residues. V dropped 7 bases and J dropped 6; count of bases not matched to a gene: 4. From germline, CDR1 is SEHNR and CDR2 FQNEAQ (reference sequence).

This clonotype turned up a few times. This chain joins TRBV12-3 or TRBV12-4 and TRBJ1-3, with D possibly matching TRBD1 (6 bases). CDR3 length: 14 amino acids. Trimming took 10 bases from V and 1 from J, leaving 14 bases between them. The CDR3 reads CAIDLTGSGNTIYF. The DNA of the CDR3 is TGTGCCATTGACTTAACAGGGTCTGGAAACACCATATATTTT.

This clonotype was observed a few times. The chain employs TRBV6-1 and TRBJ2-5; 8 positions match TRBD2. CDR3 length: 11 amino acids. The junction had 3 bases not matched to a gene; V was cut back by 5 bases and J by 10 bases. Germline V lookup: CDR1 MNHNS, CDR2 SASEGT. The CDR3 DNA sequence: TGTGCCAGCAGTCCCGGGGGGGACCAGTACTTC. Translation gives CASSPGGDQYF.

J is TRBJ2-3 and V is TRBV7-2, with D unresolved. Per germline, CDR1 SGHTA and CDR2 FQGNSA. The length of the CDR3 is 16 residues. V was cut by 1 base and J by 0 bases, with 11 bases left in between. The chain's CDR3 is CASSLDVAVSTDTQYF. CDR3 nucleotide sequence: TGTGCCAGCAGCTTAGATGTGGCGGTGAGCACAGATACGCAGTATTTT.

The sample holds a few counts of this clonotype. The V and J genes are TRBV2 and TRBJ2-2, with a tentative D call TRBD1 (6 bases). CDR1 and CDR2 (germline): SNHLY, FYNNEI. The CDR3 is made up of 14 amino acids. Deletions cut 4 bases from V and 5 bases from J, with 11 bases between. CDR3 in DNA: TGTGCCAGCAGTGCGTGGGGGCAAACCGGGGAGCTGTTTTTT. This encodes CASSAWGQTGELFF. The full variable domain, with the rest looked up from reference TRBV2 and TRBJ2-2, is EPEVTQTPSHQVTQMGQEVILRCVPISNHLYFYWYRQILGQKVEFLVSFYNNEISEKSEIFDDQFSVERPDGSNFTLKIRSTKLEDSAMYFCASSAWGQTGELFFGEGSRLTVL.

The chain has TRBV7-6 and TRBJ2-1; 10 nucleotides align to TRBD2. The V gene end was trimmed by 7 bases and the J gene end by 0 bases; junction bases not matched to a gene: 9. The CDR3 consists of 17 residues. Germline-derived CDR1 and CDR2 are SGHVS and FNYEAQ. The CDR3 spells CASTGAGGPSSYNEQFF. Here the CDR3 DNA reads TGTGCCAGCACGGGAGCGGGGGGGCCGAGCTCCTACAATGAGCAGTTCTTC.

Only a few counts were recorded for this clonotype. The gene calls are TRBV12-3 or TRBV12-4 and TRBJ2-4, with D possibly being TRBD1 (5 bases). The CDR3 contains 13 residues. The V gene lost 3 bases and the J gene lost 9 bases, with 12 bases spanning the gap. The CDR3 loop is CASSLGRVAIQYF. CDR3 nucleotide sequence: TGTGCCAGCAGTTTGGGCAGGGTGGCCATTCAGTACTTC.

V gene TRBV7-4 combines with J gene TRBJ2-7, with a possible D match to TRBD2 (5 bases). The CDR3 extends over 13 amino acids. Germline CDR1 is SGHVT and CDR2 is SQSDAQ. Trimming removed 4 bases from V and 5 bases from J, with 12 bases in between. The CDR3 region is CASSSRGSHEQYF. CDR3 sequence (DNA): TGTGCCAGCAGCTCCCGAGGGTCCCACGAGCAGTACTTC.

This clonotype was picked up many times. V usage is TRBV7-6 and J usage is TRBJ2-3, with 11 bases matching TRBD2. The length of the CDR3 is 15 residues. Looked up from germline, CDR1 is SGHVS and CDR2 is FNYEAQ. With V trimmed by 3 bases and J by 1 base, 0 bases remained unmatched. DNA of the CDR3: TGTGCCAGCAGCTTGACTAGCGGGGGCACAGATACGCAGTATTTT. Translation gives CASSLTSGGTDTQYF. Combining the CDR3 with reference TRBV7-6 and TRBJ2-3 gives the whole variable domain GAGVSQSPRYKVTKRGQDVALRCDPISGHVSLYWYRQALGQGPEFLTYFNYEAQQDKSGLPNDRFSAERPEGSISTLTIQRTEQRDSAMYRCASSLTSGGTDTQYFGPGTRLTVL.

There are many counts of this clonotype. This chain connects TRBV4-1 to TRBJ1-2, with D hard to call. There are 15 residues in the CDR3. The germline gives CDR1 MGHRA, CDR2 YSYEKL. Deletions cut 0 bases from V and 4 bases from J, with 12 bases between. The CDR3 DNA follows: TGCGCCAGCAGCCAAGATGGTGCCAGATCCTATGGCTACACCTTC. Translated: CASSQDGARSYGYTF.

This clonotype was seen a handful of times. CDR3 DNA sequence: TGCAGTGCTACTCTGCCGAACACTGAAGCTTTCTTT. The encoded protein is CSATLPNTEAFF. The V call is TRBV20-1, the J call TRBJ1-1; D call uncertain. The CDR3 loop spans 12 amino acids. Germline-derived CDR1 and CDR2 are DFQATT and SNEGSKA (reference sequence). V was pared by 4 bases and J by 1 base, with 7 bases between.

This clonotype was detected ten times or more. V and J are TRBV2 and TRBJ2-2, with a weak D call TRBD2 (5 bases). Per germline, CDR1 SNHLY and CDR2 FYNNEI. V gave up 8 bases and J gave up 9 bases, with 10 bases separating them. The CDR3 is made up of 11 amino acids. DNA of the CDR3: TGTGCCAGCCTAAGGGAGCGGGAGCTGTTTTTT. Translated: CASLRERELFF. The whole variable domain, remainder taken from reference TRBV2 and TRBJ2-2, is EPEVTQTPSHQVTQMGQEVILRCVPISNHLYFYWYRQILGQKVEFLVSFYNNEISEKSEIFDDQFSVERPDGSNFTLKIRSTKLEDSAMYFCASLRERELFFGEGSRLTVL.

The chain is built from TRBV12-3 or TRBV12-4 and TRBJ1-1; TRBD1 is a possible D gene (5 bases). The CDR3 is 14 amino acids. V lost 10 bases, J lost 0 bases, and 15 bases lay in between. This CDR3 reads CAITAGSMNTEAFF. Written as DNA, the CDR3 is TGTGCCATCACGGCAGGGTCCATGAACACTGAAGCTTTCTTT.

In nucleotides, the CDR3 is TGTGCCAGCAGCCCGTCCGGCGCCTACGAGCAGTACTTC. It yields the protein CASSPSGAYEQYF. The chain couples TRBV7-7 to TRBJ2-7; D gene uncertain. CDR3 size: 13 residues. CDR1 SSHAT and CDR2 FNYEAQ come from the germline V gene (reference sequence). The V gene lost 5 bases and the J gene lost 2 bases, with 10 bases spanning the gap.

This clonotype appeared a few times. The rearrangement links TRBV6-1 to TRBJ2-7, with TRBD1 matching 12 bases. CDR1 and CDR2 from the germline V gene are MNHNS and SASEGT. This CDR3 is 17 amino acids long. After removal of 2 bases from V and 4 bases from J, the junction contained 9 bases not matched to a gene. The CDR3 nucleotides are TGTGCCAGCAGTGAAACGGTCTGGGACAGGGGGCGGTACGAGCAGTACTTC. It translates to CASSETVWDRGRYEQYF.

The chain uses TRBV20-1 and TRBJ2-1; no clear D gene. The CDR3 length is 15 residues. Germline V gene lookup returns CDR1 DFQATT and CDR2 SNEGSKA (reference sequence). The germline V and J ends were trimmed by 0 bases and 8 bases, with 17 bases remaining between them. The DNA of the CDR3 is TGCAGTGCTAGAGATCAGACTGACCCTTGGGATGAGCAGTTCTTC. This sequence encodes CSARDQTDPWDEQFF.